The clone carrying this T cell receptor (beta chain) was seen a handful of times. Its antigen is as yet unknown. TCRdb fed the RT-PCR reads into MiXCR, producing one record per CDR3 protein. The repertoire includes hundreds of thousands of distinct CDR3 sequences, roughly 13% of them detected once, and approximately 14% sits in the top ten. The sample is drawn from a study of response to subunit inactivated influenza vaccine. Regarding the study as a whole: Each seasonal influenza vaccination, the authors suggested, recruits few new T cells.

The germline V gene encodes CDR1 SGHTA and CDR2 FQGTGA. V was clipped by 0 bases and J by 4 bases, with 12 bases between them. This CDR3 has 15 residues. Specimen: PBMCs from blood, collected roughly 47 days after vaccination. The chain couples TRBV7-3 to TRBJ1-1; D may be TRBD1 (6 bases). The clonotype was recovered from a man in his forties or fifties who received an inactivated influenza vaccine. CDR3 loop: CASSLTAGAATEAFF. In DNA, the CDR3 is TGTGCCAGCAGCTTAACGGCGGGGGCGGCCACTGAAGCTTTCTTT.